This T cell receptor (beta chain) was documented in a study of T-cell reconstitution after alpha-beta-depleted transplantation in children (dated by TCRdb to the mid-2010s). About the investigation overall: Using TCR repertoire profiling, the study quantitatively followed how T-cell immune reconstitution unfolded in children after TCRalphabeta/CD19-depleted allogeneic hematopoietic cell transplantation. General findings and caveats noted by the study authors: Over the following months the frequencies of hyperexpanded clones went down, and after one year T-cell counts and TCRbeta diversity were mostly credited to newly produced T cells. Apparently early alphabetaT-cell count recovery about two months after transplant reportedly relied on only several hundred rapidly expanded clones derived from non-depleted graft cells. The high TCRbeta diversity at day 60 in some patients was ascribed to recipient T cells and intrathymic progenitors that had survived conditioning.

What the treatment or condition label conveys for this sample: allogeneic hematopoietic cell transplantation with graft depleted of TCRalphabeta T cells and CD19 B cells. Transplant recipients were children who received TCRalphabeta/CD19-depleted allogeneic hematopoietic cell grafts. This clonotype has at least ten counts. This clone's antigen is unknown. Base quality data are lacking; no much larger clone is found one base away. The germline V gene (reference sequence) supplies CDR1 DFQATT and CDR2 SNEGSKA. The junction shows trimming of 1 base on V and 12 bases on J, plus 13 bases between the germline ends. The CDR3 spans 11 residues, from the cysteine through the phenylalanine. Solely the CDR3 DNA is kept, with 33 bases framed from the first base. The library was generated by PCR. The data were produced on an Illumina HiSeq 2500. Molecular barcoding was employed in the preparation of TCR libraries, with unique molecular identifiers being used to normalize TCRbeta repertoire quantification. TCRdb took the public reads, trimmed them with fastp at Q25, ran MiXCR for clone calling and kept in-frame beta chains. Each CDR3 protein appears once, grouped with its most common genes and DNA. In this sample the table shows 200,000 to 250,000 distinct CDR3 sequences, roughly a tenth of which occur a single time. Of the sample, 28% is held by the ten largest clones.

This material consisted of PBMCs, taken before TCRalphabeta/CD19-depleted stem cell transplant. This clonotype originated in a child under three years old with acute myeloid leukemia, due to receive a stem cell transplant. The chain is assembled from TRBV20-1 and TRBJ2-7; TRBD2 might be the D gene, on 6 matching bases. Read as DNA, the sequence is TGCAGTGCTAGAGTTGGCGGGGCCGGGTACTTC. Its protein reads: CSARVGGAGYF.